These 17 T cell receptor beta chains were all obtained from the same sample, sequenced in a study of T cells in Graves' hyperthyroidism and ophthalmopathy. Amplification of TCR beta CDR3 regions used RNA as the template. First-round RT-PCR with HTBI primers amplified the TCR CDR3 region. TCRdb recomputed calls from the multiplex PCR reads with MiXCR, one row per CDR3 protein. Found here are a few hundred thousand distinct CDR3 sequences, approximately 13% of them singletons; the top ten hold around 20%. The sample was blood. The receptors come from a man aged 30-40 years with Graves' hyperthyroidism that later progressed to Graves' ophthalmopathy.

The V and J genes are TRBV4-1 and TRBJ2-1; possible D gene TRBD2, 7 bases. CDR3 length: 17 residues. CDR1 MGHRA and CDR2 YSYEKL come from the germline V gene. The V end was cut by 0 bases, the J end by 0 bases, with 12 bases between. The CDR3 DNA follows: TGCGCCAGCAGCCAAGAACTCGGGGGGCCCTCCTACAATGAGCAGTTCTTC. Translation gives CASSQELGGPSYNEQFF.

Many counts were recorded for this clonotype. V gene TRBV27 combines with J gene TRBJ1-1; no reliable D call. Germline values: CDR1 MNHEY, CDR2 SMNVEV (reference sequence). V shed 5 bases and J shed 4 bases, with 14 bases lying between them. The CDR3 length is 14 residues. CDR3 coding DNA: TGTGCCAGCAGTATCTCGGGTGGGGTCACTGAAGCTTTCTTT. Translating it yields CASSISGGVTEAFF.

Concerning this clonotype: A read error is possible here, since a much larger clone lies one base away. This chain uses TRBV7-2 with TRBJ2-1, with 7 nucleotides matching TRBD2. This CDR3 spans 16 amino acids. Losses at the gene ends were 3 bases for V and 2 bases for J; bases not matched to a gene: 7. Germline V lookup: CDR1 SGHTA, CDR2 FQGNSA. CDR3 nucleotides: TGTGCCAGCAGCTTCTTTCCCCGGGGGGCCTACAATGAGCAGTTCTTC. Its protein is CASSFFPRGAYNEQFF.

The rearrangement links TRBV19 to TRBJ1-4; no definite D call. Germline V gene sequence: CDR1 LNHDA, CDR2 SQIVND (reference sequence). V lost 3 bases and J lost 0, with 8 bases in between. The CDR3 is made up of 15 amino acids. The CDR3 loop reads CASSISVATNEKLFF. In DNA, the CDR3 is TGTGCCAGTAGTATCTCCGTCGCAACTAATGAAAAACTGTTTTTT.

This clonotype was counted at least ten times. The genes are TRBV5-1 and TRBJ1-1; TRBD1 is a possible D gene (6 bases). This CDR3 region has 17 residues. Trimming removed 3 bases at V and 2 bases at J, with 20 bases between. Germline lookup yields CDR1 SGHRS and CDR2 YFSETQ. In nucleotides, the CDR3 is TGCGCCAGCAGCTCCTCCGGGACACGGGGCCCAAACACTGAAGCTTTCTTT. Amino acid sequence: CASSSSGTRGPNTEAFF.

Many counts were recorded for this clonotype. This sequence joins TRBV7-9 and TRBJ1-1, with unresolved D. CDR3 size: 15 residues. The V gene lost 1 base and the J gene lost 4 bases, with 13 bases spanning the gap. Germline CDR1 and CDR2: SEHNR and FQNEAQ (reference sequence). The CDR3 bases are TGTGCCAGCAGCTTAGTTCGGGCCACGGGCACTGAAGCTTTCTTT. Its translation is CASSLVRATGTEAFF.

DNA of the CDR3: TGCAGCGTCCCCAGCCCCAGCGGGGGGTTCACAGATACGCAGTATTTT. This translates into CSVPSPSGGFTDTQYF. V gene TRBV29-1 combines with J gene TRBJ2-3, with 9 bases identical to TRBD2. The V gene's germline CDR1 is SQVTM and CDR2 ANQGSEA. The CDR3 totals 16 residues. J lost 2 bases, V lost 6 bases, and 12 bases had no gene match.

The chain joins TRBV3-1 to TRBJ1-2; D is unresolved. Germline loops: CDR1 LGHDT, CDR2 YNNKEL (reference sequence). The CDR3 length is 16 residues. Trimming stripped 1 base from V and 1 base from J, with 13 bases between. CDR3 nucleotides: TGTGCCAGCAGCCAAGGGGAGGCAGGAGTTAACTATGGCTACACCTTC. It yields the protein CASSQGEAGVNYGYTF.

J is TRBJ2-1 and V is TRBV27; 9 bases are shared with TRBD1. V dropped 10 bases and J dropped 6; count of bases not matched to a gene: 7. The germline V gene encodes CDR1 MNHEY and CDR2 SMNVEV (reference sequence). The CDR3 covers 13 residues. The CDR3 reads CATQTGGLNEQFF. Here the CDR3 DNA reads TGTGCCACCCAGACAGGGGGACTCAATGAGCAGTTCTTC.

Comment on this clonotype: No conserved phenylalanine or tryptophan ends this CDR3, so it is likely a read error. The V call is TRBV2, the J call TRBJ2-6, with a weak D call TRBD1 (5 bases). V lost 4 bases and J 4 bases, leaving 17 bases between the germline ends. The germline CDR1 and CDR2 sequences are SNHLY and FYNNEI. The CDR3 consists of 17 residues. This CDR3 is CASSGTPKGFGANVLTS. The CDR3 DNA reads as TGTGCCAGCAGTGGAACCCCGAAGGGGTTCGGGGCCAACGTCCTGACTTCC.

This clonotype was counted at least ten times. The chain couples TRBV12-3 or TRBV12-4 to TRBJ2-7; maybe TRBD1 (5 bases). Trimming stripped 3 bases from V and 7 bases from J, with 13 bases between. The CDR3 runs to 13 residues. CDR3 sequence reads: CASSFTGSFEQYF. CDR3 coding DNA: TGTGCCAGCAGTTTTACAGGTTCGTTTGAGCAGTACTTC.

This clonotype was seen once. This chain uses TRBV11-2 with TRBJ2-7; D gene unclear. Germline assignment: CDR1 SGHAT and CDR2 FQNNGV. V was shortened by 1 base and J by 5 bases, with 12 bases between the two germline ends. The CDR3 extends over 14 amino acids. The CDR3 spells CASSLVRVPHEQYF. CDR3 nucleotides: TGTGCCAGCAGCTTAGTAAGGGTCCCCCACGAGCAGTACTTC.

The V and J genes are TRBV27 and TRBJ2-3, with 8 bases aligning to TRBD2. V was pared by 2 bases and J by 5 bases, with 9 bases of the junction left unmatched. In germline, CDR1 is MNHEY, CDR2 SMNVEV (reference sequence). CDR3 length equals 16 residues. The CDR3 DNA follows: TGTGCCAGCAGTTTAAGCCGGGGGGGCCGTGGAGATACGCAGTATTTT. Protein product: CASSLSRGGRGDTQYF.

This clonotype has ten or more counts. The rearrangement joins TRBV28 to TRBJ2-1; no clear D gene. The V end was cut by 6 bases, the J end by 7 bases, with 10 bases between. The germline gives CDR1 MDHEN, CDR2 SYDVKM. This CDR3 spans 12 amino acids. The CDR3 is CASRVIGNEQFF. The CDR3 bases are TGTGCCAGCAGGGTTATAGGGAATGAGCAGTTCTTC.

This clonotype was picked up many times. The chain is built from TRBV11-2 and TRBJ2-1; the D call may be TRBD1 or TRBD2 (5 bases each). Per the germline V gene, CDR1 is SGHAT and CDR2 is FQNNGV. The CDR3 is made up of 17 amino acids. V dropped 5 bases and J dropped 6 bases, with 23 bases sitting between them. The CDR3 DNA reads as TGTGCCAGCAGCCCGAACATTGGGACCCCTCCCCGCAATGAGCAGTTCTTC. It specifies CASSPNIGTPPRNEQFF.

This clonotype was recorded a few times. The chain recombines TRBV4-1 with TRBJ2-5; TRBD2 matches 8 bases. The CDR3 spans 17 residues. The J segment lost 4 bases and the V segment lost 0 bases, leaving 10 bases of the junction unmatched. Germline loops: CDR1 MGHRA, CDR2 YSYEKL. CDR3 coding DNA: TGCGCCAGCAGCCAAGATACCGGGGGGGCCGACCGAGAGACCCAGTACTTC. Its protein is CASSQDTGGADRETQYF.

This clonotype was counted at least ten times. V and J are TRBV19 and TRBJ1-5, with D unclear. The CDR3 runs 12 residues. Germline-derived CDR1 and CDR2 are LNHDA and SQIVND (reference sequence). V was cut by 5 bases and J by 6 bases, with 8 bases left in between. The CDR3 sequence: CASSWAGQPQHF. The CDR3 bases are TGTGCCAGTAGTTGGGCAGGTCAGCCCCAGCATTTT.